This record looks at one TCR beta chain sequence and its context. This sample is drawn from a study of blood T cell repertoires in COVID-19. Those enrolled, adults aged 18 to 89 years, came from about two dozen US areas. The recovered donors of Cohort 3 showed two negative PCRs, clearance, or symptom resolution. Germline-derived CDR1 and CDR2 are SGHVS and FQNEAQ. The junction had 6 bases not matched to a gene; V was cut back by 7 bases and J by 0 bases. The CDR3 has 18 amino acids. Per the authors' pipeline: Amplified reference gene primers provided the basis for estimating nucleated cell counts. The protocol was immunoSEQ multiplex PCR, while the TCRdb copy is restricted to in-frame clones and leaves out a portion. That table furnishes V, J and clone size, whereas the DNA furnished D and trimming. The sample gives 310,000 or so clones, around nine tenths of which show up once; roughly 1.1% is in the top ten.

This sequence was found in a woman aged 30 to 39 who had recovered from COVID-19. The chain combines TRBV7-8 with TRBJ2-1; 16 nucleotides line up with TRBD2. Sequencing used PBMCs or T cells enriched from blood (not recorded which). The CDR3, as DNA: TGTGCCAGCACCCTCGGGACTAGCGGGAGGGTCTCCTACAATGAGCAGTTCTTC. Residues: CASTLGTSGRVSYNEQFF.